This TCR beta chain was found in a study of CD8 T cells in ankylosing spondylitis. Regarding the study as a whole: Within matched ankylosing spondylitis synovial fluid, disease-linked clones were reportedly significantly enriched. Peripheral blood held disease-linked clones only at relatively low frequency, and these were CD8+. There was a TCR beta motif, made of several highly homologous variants, that appeared characteristic of ankylosing spondylitis blood. Past research had described some motif variants in reactive arthritis synovial fluid and blood.

In regard to this clonotype: Antigen unknown.

Each CDR3 protein is one row after TCRdb ran MiXCR on the 5' RACE reads. Among 470,000 or so distinct CDR3 sequences listed, roughly 26% were seen once. Losses at the gene ends were 1 base for V and 4 bases for J; bases not matched to a gene: 6. The CDR3 runs 16 residues. The germline CDR1 and CDR2 sequences are SGHAT and FQNNGV. The receptor was isolated from a male donor with ankylosing spondylitis. The chain combines TRBV11-2 with TRBJ2-2; 7 bases line up with TRBD2. Sequencing was carried out using blood, either unsorted or a sorted T cell fraction (not recorded which). The CDR3 here is CASSLGMGGATGELFF. For the CDR3, the DNA is TGTGCCAGCAGCTTAGGGATGGGAGGGGCCACCGGGGAGCTGTTTTTT.